This T cell receptor beta chain was obtained from a study of CXCR3-negative and CXCR3-positive naive CD8 T cells. The germline gives CDR1 SEHNR, CDR2 FQNEAQ (reference sequence). The CDR3 extends over 14 amino acids. Study observations and caveats: Much lower diversity was found in memory CD8+ cells, while both naive subsets had comparably high diversity. TRBV-TRBJ usage was alike in naive CXCR3-negative and CXCR3-positive cells but differed in memory cells.

In regard to this clonotype: Its antigen is unidentified.

cDNA libraries for TRB were generated by 5' RACE incorporating UMI labels. For each CDR3 protein, TCRdb gives one entry from its re-call of the 5' RACE reads, without DNA. Its table lists under 30,000 distinct CDR3 sequences. V and J are TRBV7-9 and TRBJ2-1; without DNA, the TCRdb call of TRBD1 cannot be checked. Material for sequencing was memory CD8+ T cells from blood. This receptor was identified in a human donor in good health. Some clones in this sample may be carry-over from other donors' samples. CDR3 loop: CASRRTGTRNEQFF. The variable domain in full, with the rest retrieved from reference TRBV7-9 and TRBJ2-1, is DTGVSQNPRHKITKRGQNVTFRCDPISEHNRLYWYRQTLGQGPEFLTYFQNEAQLEKSRLLSDRFSAERPKGSFSTLEIQRTEQGDSAMYLCASRRTGTRNEQFFGPGTRLTVL.